These 13 T cell receptor beta chains came from one sample sequenced in a study of regulatory T cells in long-lasting Graves disease. Time point here: persistent/refractory GD, antithyroid drugs over 5 years with positive TRAb. The TCR library used RNA extracted from PBMCs. Library construction for TCR beta used iRepertoire HTBI primers and Arm-PCR of CDR3 regions. TCRdb reprocessed the multiplex PCR reads via MiXCR and lists one record per CDR3 protein. There are some 370,000 distinct CDR3 sequences in the sample; roughly 20% occur only once, and 25% to 30% lies in the top ten. This material consisted of peripheral blood mononuclear cells (PBMCs), taken when the disease was refractory, from a patient treated with antithyroid drugs. The receptors come from a woman between 40 and 55 years old with Graves disease.

In its sample, this clonotype was seen many times. The DNA for the CDR3 is TGTGCCAGCAGCTTTGGGCAGGGAGAGACCCAGTACTTC. It is translated as CASSFGQGETQYF. V is TRBV7-3 and J is TRBJ2-5, with TRBD1 as a possible D gene (5 bases). This CDR3 region has 13 residues. Looked up from germline, CDR1 is SGHTA and CDR2 is FQGTGA. Between the trimmed V and J ends, which lost 3 bases and 4 bases, there was a span of 9 bases.

The J gene is TRBJ2-1, the V gene TRBV28; TRBD2 might be the D (6 bases). The CDR3 extends over 13 amino acids. Per germline, CDR1 MDHEN and CDR2 SYDVKM. The V end was cut by 5 bases, the J end by 8 bases, with 13 bases between. The CDR3 region has the DNA TGTGCCAGCAGTACGCGGGAAGACGATGAGCAGTTCTTC. The encoded protein is CASSTREDDEQFF. The variable domain in full, with the rest retrieved from reference TRBV28 and TRBJ2-1, is DVKVTQSSRYLVKRTGEKVFLECVQDMDHENMFWYRQDPGLGLRLIYFSYDVKMKEKGDIPEGYSVSREKKERFSLILESASTNQTSMYLCASSTREDDEQFFGPGTRLTVL.

This sequence joins TRBV10-3 and TRBJ2-1, with 9 bases that match TRBD2. V lost 11 bases to trimming and J lost 6 bases; unmatched junction nucleotides: 8. Germline V gives CDR1 ENHRY, CDR2 SYGVKD. This CDR3 region has 13 residues. CDR3: CALSSGTINEQFF. Here the CDR3 DNA reads TGTGCCTTATCTAGCGGGACTATCAATGAGCAGTTCTTC.

The rearrangement uses TRBV5-6 and TRBJ2-7, with D unclear. The V gene lost 3 bases and the J gene lost 2 bases, with 12 bases spanning the gap. CDR1 and CDR2 from the germline V gene are SGHDT and YYEEEE. The CDR3 is 14 amino acids. CDR3 nucleotides: TGTGCCAGCAGCTGGCGGACGGCAACCTACGAGCAGTACTTC. Its translation is CASSWRTATYEQYF.

The table lists this clonotype with many counts. V gene TRBV15 combines with J gene TRBJ1-1; D remains unclear. CDR3 length: 14 residues. From germline, CDR1 is LNHNV and CDR2 YYDKDF (reference sequence). V lost 0 bases and J lost 4, with 9 bases in between. The CDR3 DNA reads TGTGCCACCAGCAGAGAGAGGATTTCCACTGAAGCTTTCTTT. The encoded protein is CATSRERISTEAFF.

The gene calls are TRBV20-1 and TRBJ1-5; tentative D call: TRBD1 (5 bases). Trimming shortened V by 0 bases and J by 6 bases, and 15 bases separated the two germline ends. Per the germline V gene, CDR1 is DFQATT and CDR2 is SNEGSKA (reference sequence). CDR3 length: 15 amino acids. CDR3 loop: CSARDHPGMSQPQHF. The DNA of the CDR3 is TGCAGTGCTAGAGATCATCCAGGGATGAGTCAGCCCCAGCATTTT.

This clonotype has a count of ten or more. V is TRBV28 and J is TRBJ2-7, with no clear D. V gave up 6 bases and J gave up 5 bases, with 20 bases separating them. The CDR3 runs 15 residues. In germline, CDR1 is MDHEN, CDR2 SYDVKM. This CDR3 is CASSPRRYRVDEQYF. The CDR3 bases are TGTGCCAGCAGCCCGAGAAGGTATCGGGTGGACGAGCAGTACTTC.

This clonotype was detected a few times. The rearrangement joins TRBV20-1 to TRBJ1-4; 10 bases align to TRBD1. Germline-derived CDR1 and CDR2 are DFQATT and SNEGSKA (reference sequence). The ends lost 5 bases at V and 5 bases at J; junction bases unmatched: 2. The CDR3 runs to 13 residues. The CDR3 DNA is TGCAGTGCTGAGGACAGGGGGAATGAAAAACTGTTTTTT. Translating it yields CSAEDRGNEKLFF.

This clonotype was found a few times. The J gene is TRBJ1-3, the V gene TRBV7-6; D is ambiguous. Germline V gene sequence: CDR1 SGHVS, CDR2 FNYEAQ. V was cut by 2 bases and J by 3 bases, with 5 bases left in between. The CDR3 runs 13 residues. CDR3 sequence reads: CASSLNLGNTIYF. The CDR3 bases are TGTGCCAGCAGCTTAAATCTTGGAAACACCATATATTTT. The entire variable domain, with the rest obtained from reference TRBV7-6 and TRBJ1-3, is as follows: GAGVSQSPRYKVTKRGQDVALRCDPISGHVSLYWYRQALGQGPEFLTYFNYEAQQDKSGLPNDRFSAERPEGSISTLTIQRTEQRDSAMYRCASSLNLGNTIYFGEGSWLTVV.

This clonotype was found many times. The gene calls are TRBV27 and TRBJ2-7, with TRBD1 matching 7 bases. Germline CDR1 and CDR2: MNHEY and SMNVEV (reference sequence). V shed 6 bases and J 3 bases; nucleotides not matched to a gene: 2. This CDR3 contains 12 residues. The CDR3 DNA reads TGTGCCAGCAGGACAGGGCACTACGAGCAGTACTTC. Amino acids: CASRTGHYEQYF.

This clonotype showed up many times. The V call is TRBV11-2, the J call TRBJ2-7; D not resolved. Germline CDR1 is SGHAT and CDR2 is FQNNGV. V dropped 4 bases and J dropped 6 bases, with 7 bases sitting between them. This CDR3 comprises 11 residues. The CDR3 is CASSSVREQYF. In DNA, the CDR3 is TGTGCCAGCAGCTCAGTTCGCGAGCAGTACTTC. Supplemented by reference TRBV11-2 and TRBJ2-7, the full variable domain reads EAGVAQSPRYKIIEKRQSVAFWCNPISGHATLYWYQQILGQGPKLLIQFQNNGVVDDSQLPKDRFSAERLKGVDSTLKIQPAKLEDSAVYLCASSSVREQYFGPGTRLTVT.

The chain links TRBV20-1 to TRBJ2-3; a possible D gene is TRBD2 (8 bases). The CDR3 has 17 amino acids. V was clipped by 1 base and J by 4 bases, with 21 bases between them. CDR1 and CDR2 (germline): DFQATT, SNEGSKA (reference sequence). CDR3 sequence reads: CSARVPGGTSKADTQYF. In DNA, the CDR3 is TGCAGTGCTAGAGTCCCAGGGGGGACTAGTAAAGCAGATACGCAGTATTTT.

This chain links TRBV29-1 with TRBJ2-7; D not resolved. The CDR3 is 14 amino acids. The V end lost 4 bases, the J end lost 2 bases, and 15 bases lay between the germline ends. Germline CDR1 is SQVTM and CDR2 is ANQGSEA. The DNA of the CDR3 is TGCAGCGTTGGATGGGTGAGCGCCGCCTACGAGCAGTACTTC. Translated: CSVGWVSAAYEQYF.